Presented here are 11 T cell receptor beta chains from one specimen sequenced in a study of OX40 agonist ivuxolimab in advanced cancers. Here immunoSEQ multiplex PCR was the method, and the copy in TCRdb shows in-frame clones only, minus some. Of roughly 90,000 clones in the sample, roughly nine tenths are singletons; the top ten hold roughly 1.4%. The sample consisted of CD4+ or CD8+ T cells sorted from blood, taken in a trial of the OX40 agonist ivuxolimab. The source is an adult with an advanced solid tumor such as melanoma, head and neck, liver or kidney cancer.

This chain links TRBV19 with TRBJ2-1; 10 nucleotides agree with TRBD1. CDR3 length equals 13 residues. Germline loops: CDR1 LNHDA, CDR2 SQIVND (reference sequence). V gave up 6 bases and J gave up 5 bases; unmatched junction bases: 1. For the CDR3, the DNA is TGTGCCAGTAGGGGGACAGGGGACAATGAGCAGTTCTTC. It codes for CASRGTGDNEQFF.

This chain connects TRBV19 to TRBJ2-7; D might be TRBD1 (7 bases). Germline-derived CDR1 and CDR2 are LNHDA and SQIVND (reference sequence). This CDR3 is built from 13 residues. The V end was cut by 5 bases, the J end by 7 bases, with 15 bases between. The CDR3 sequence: CASSSTPGGEQYF. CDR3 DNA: TGTGCCAGTAGTTCAACACCAGGGGGGGAGCAGTACTTC.

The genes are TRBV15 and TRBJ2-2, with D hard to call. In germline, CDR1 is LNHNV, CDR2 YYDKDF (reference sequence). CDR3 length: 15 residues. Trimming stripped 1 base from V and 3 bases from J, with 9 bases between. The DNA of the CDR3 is TGTGCCACCAGCAGAGGGTTGACCGACACCGGGGAGCTGTTTTTT. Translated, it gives CATSRGLTDTGELFF.

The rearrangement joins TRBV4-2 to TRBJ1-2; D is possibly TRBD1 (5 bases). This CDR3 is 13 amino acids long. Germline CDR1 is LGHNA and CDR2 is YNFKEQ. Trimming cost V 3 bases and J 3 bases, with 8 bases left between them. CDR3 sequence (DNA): TGTGCCAGCAGCCAGGGACGGGACTATGGCTACACCTTC. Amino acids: CASSQGRDYGYTF.

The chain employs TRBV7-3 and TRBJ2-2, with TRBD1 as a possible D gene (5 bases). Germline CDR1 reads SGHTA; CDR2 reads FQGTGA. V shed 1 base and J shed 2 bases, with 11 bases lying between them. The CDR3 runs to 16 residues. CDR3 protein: CASSLSGRANTGELFF. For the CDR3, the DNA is TGTGCCAGCAGCTTAAGTGGCAGGGCAAACACCGGGGAGCTGTTTTTT.

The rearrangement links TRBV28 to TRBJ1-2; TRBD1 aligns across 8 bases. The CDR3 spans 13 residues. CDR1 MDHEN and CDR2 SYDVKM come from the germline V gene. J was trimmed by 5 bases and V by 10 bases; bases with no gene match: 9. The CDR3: CAIVDRGVYGYTF. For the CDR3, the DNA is TGTGCCATTGTAGACAGGGGCGTATATGGCTACACCTTC.

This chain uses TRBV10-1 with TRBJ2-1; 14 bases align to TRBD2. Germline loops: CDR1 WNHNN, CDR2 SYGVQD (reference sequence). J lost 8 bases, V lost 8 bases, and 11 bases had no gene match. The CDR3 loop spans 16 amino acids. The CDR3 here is CASSKSGTSGSDEQFF. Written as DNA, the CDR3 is TGCGCCAGCTCGAAATCCGGGACTAGCGGGAGCGATGAGCAGTTCTTC.

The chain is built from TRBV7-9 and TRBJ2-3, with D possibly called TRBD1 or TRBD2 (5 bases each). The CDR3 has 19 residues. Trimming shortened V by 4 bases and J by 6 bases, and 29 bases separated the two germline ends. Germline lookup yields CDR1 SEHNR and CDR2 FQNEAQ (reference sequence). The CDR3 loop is CASSSHRRGVGRRGDTQYF. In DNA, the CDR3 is TGTGCCAGCAGCTCCCACCGAAGAGGGGTTGGCAGACGCGGGGATACGCAGTATTTT.

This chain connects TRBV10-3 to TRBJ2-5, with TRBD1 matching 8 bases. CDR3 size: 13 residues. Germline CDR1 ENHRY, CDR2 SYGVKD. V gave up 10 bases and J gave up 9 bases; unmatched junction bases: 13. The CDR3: CATESSGGESQYF. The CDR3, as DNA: TGTGCCACCGAATCCTCAGGGGGCGAATCCCAGTACTTC.

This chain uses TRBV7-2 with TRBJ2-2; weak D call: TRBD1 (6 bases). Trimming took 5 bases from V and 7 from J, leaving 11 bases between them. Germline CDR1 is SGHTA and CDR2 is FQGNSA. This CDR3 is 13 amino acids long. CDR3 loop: CASSDQGHGELFF. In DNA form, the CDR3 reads TGTGCCAGCAGCGACCAGGGGCACGGGGAGCTGTTTTTT.

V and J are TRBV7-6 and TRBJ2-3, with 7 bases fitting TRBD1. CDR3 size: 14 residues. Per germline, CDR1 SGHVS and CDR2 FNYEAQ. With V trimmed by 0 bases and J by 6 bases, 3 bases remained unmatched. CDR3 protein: CASSLAPTGDTQYF. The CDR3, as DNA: TGTGCCAGCAGCTTAGCTCCGACAGGGGATACGCAGTATTTT.